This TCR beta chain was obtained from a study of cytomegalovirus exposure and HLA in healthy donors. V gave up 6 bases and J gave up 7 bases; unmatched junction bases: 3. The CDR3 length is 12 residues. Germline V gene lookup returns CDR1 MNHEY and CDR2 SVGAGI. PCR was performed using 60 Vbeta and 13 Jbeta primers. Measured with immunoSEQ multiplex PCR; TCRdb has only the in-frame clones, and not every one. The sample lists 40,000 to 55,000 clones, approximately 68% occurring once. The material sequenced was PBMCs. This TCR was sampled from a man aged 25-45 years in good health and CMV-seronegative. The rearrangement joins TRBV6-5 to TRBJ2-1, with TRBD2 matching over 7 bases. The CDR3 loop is CASRPSGNEQFF. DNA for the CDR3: TGTGCCAGCAGACCTAGCGGAAATGAGCAGTTCTTC.